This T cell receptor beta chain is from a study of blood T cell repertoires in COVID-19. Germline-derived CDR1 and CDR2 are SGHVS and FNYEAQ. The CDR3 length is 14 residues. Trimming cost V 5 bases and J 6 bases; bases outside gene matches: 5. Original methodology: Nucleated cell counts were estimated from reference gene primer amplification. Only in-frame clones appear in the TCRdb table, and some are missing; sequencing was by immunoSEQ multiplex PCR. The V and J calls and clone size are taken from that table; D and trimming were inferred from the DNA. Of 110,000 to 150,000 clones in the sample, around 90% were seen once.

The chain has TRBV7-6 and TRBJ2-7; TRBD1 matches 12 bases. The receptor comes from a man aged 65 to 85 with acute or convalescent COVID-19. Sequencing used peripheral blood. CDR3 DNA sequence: TGTGCCAGCAGCCCAGGGGACAGGGGGCGCGAGCAGTACTTC. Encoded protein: CASSPGDRGREQYF. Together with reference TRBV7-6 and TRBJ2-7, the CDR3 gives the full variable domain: GAGVSQSPRYKVTKRGQDVALRCDPISGHVSLYWYRQALGQGPEFLTYFNYEAQQDKSGLPNDRFSAERPEGSISTLTIQRTEQRDSAMYRCASSPGDRGREQYFGPGTRLTVT.